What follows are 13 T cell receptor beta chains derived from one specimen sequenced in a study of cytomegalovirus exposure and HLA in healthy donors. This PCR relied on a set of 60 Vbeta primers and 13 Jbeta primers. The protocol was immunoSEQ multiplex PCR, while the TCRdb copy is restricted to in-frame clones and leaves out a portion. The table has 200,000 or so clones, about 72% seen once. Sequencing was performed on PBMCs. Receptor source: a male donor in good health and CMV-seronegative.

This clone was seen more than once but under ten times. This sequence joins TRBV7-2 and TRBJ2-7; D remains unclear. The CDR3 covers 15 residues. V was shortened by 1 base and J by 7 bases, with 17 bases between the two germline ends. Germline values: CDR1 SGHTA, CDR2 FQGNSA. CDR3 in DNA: TGTGCCAGCAGCTTAGTCTCAGGTCAACCGTGGGAGCAGTACTTC. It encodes CASSLVSGQPWEQYF.

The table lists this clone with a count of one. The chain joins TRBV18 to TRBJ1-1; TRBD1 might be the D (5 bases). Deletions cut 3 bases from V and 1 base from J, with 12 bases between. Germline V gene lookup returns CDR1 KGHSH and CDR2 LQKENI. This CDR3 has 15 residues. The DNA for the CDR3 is TGTGCCAGCTCACCCCGGGGGGGAGAGAACACTGAAGCTTTCTTT. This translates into CASSPRGGENTEAFF. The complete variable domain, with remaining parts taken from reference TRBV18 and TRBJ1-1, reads NAGVMQNPRHLVRRRGQEARLRCSPMKGHSHVYWYRQLPEEGLKFMVYLQKENIIDESGMPKERFSAEFPKEGPSILRIQQVVRGDSAAYFCASSPRGGENTEAFFGQGTRLTVV.

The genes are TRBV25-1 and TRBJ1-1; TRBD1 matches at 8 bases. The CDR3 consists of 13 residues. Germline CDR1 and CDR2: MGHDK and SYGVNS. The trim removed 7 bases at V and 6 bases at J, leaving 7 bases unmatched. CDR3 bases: TGTGCCAGCATCGGGACAGGTTCGGCTGAAGCTTTCTTT. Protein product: CASIGTGSAEAFF.

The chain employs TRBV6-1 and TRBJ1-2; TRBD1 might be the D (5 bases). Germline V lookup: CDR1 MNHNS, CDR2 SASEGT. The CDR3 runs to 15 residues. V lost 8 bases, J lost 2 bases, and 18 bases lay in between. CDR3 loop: CASRGLLKSNYGYTF. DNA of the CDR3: TGTGCCAGCCGGGGGTTACTGAAATCCAACTATGGCTACACCTTC.

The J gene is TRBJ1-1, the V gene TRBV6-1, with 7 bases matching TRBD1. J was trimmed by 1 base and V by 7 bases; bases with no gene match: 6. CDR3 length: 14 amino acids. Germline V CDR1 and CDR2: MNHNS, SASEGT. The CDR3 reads CASTSRTGNTEAFF. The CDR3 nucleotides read TGTGCCAGCACCTCCCGGACAGGGAACACTGAAGCTTTCTTT.

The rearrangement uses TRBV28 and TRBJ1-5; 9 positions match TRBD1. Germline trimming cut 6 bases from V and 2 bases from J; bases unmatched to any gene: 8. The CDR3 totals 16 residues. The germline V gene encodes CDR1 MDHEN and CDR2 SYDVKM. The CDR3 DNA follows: TGTGCCAGCAGCACTACGGGACAGGGAGGCAATCAGCCCCAGCATTTT. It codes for CASSTTGQGGNQPQHF.

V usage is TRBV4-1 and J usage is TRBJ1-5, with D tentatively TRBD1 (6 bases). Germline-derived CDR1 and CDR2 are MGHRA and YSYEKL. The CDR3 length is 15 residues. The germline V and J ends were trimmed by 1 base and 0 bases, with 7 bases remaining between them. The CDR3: CASSQVTGSNQPQHF. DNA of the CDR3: TGCGCCAGCAGCCAAGTGACAGGTAGCAATCAGCCCCAGCATTTT.

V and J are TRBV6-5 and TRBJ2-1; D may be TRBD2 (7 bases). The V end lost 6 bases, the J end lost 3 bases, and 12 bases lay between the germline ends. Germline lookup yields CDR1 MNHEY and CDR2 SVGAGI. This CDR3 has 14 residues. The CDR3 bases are TGTGCCAGCAGCAGCGGGACATTCTACAATGAGCAGTTCTTC. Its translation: CASSSGTFYNEQFF.

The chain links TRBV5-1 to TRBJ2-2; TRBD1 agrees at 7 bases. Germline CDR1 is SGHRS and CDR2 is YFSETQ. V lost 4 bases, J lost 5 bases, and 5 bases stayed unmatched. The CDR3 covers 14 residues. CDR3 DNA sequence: TGCGCCAGCAGCACCCGACAGGGAACCGGGGAGCTGTTTTTT. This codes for CASSTRQGTGELFF.

CDR3 sequence (DNA): TGTGCCAGCAGCTTAGTATCGGGGTGGGAGCTGTTTTTT. Its protein product is CASSLVSGWELFF. This rearrangement joins TRBV11-2 to TRBJ2-2; tentatively, D is TRBD2 (5 bases). Deletions cut 1 base from V and 9 bases from J, with 9 bases between. The germline CDR1 and CDR2 sequences are SGHAT and FQNNGV. This CDR3 spans 13 amino acids.

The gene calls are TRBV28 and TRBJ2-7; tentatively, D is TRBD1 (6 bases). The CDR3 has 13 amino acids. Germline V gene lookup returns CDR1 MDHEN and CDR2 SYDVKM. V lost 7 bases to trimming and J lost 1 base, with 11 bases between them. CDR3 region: CASTDRLSYEQYF. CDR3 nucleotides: TGTGCCAGCACCGACAGGTTATCCTACGAGCAGTACTTC.

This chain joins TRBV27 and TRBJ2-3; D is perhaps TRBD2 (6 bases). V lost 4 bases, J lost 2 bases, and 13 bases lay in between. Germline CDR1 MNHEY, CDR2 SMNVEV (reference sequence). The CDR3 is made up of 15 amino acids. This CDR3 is CASSSPGLNTDTQYF. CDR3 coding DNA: TGTGCCAGCAGTTCGCCGGGACTGAACACAGATACGCAGTATTTT.

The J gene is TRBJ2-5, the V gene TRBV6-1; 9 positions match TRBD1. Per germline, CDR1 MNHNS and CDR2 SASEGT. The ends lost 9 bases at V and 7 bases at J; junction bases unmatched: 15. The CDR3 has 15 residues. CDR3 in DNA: TGTGCCAGTACTCCCGGGACAGGGCATATGGGGACCCAGTACTTC. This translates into CASTPGTGHMGTQYF.